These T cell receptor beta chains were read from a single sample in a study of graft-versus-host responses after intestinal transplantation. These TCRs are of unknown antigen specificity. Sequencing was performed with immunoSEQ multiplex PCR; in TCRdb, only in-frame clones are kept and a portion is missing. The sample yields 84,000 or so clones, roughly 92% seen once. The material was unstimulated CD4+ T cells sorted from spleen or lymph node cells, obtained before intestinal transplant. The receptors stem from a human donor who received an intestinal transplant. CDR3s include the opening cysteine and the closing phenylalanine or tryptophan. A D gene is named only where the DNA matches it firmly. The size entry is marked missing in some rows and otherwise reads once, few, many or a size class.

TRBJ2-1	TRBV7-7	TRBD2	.	CASSPSGIEQFF	TGTGCCAGCAGCCCTAGCGGGATTGAGCAGTTCTTC
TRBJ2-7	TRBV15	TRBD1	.	CATSRNRGYEQYF	TGTGCCACCAGCAGGAACAGGGGCTACGAGCAGTACTTC
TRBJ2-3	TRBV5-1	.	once	CASSLSTDTQYF	TGCGCCAGCAGCTTGAGCACAGATACGCAGTATTTT
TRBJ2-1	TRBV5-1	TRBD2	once	CASSLGLAGVGDEQFF	TGCGCCAGCAGCTTGGGGCTAGCGGGAGTTGGGGATGAGCAGTTCTTC
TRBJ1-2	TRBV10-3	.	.	CAISVAEDYGYTF	TGTGCCATCAGTGTGGCAGAAGATTATGGCTACACCTTC
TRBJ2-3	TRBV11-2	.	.	CASQPEFSDTQYF	TGTGCCAGCCAGCCGGAGTTCTCAGATACGCAGTATTTT
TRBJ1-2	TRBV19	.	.	CASSTPGTIPYGYTF	TGTGCCAGTAGTACCCCAGGGACCATTCCCTATGGCTACACCTTC
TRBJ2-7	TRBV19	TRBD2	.	CASSIGGGGYEQYF	TGTGCCAGTAGTATCGGGGGGGGAGGCTACGAGCAGTACTTC
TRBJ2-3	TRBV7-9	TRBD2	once	CASSRNPYSSGGTDTQYF	TGTGCCAGCAGCCGAAACCCGTATTCTAGCGGAGGCACAGATACGCAGTATTTT
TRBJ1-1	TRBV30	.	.	CAWSSRGHTEAFF	TGTGCCTGGAGTTCACGGGGTCACACTGAAGCTTTCTTT
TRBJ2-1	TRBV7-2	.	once	CASSLFQGMREQFF	TGTGCCAGCAGCTTATTCCAGGGGATGCGGGAGCAGTTCTTC
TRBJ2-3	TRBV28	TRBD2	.	CASRLLAYPGSTDTQYF	TGTGCCAGCAGGCTACTAGCGTACCCAGGGAGCACAGATACGCAGTATTTT
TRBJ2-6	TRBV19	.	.	CASTYLPSGANVLTF	TGTGCCAGCACATATTTACCCTCTGGGGCCAACGTCCTGACTTTC
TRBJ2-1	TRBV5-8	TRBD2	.	CASSKGLAEYNEQFF	TGTGCCAGCAGCAAGGGACTAGCGGAATACAATGAGCAGTTCTTC